The following is a T cell receptor (beta chain) sequence with its context. This sample is part of a study of blood T cell repertoires in COVID-19. Whole-study context: Sample material is recorded as cDNA or gDNA derived from T cells, B-cell-depleted T cells, or PBMCs.

Per the study methods: Amplifying reference gene primers gave estimates of nucleated cell counts. Here immunoSEQ multiplex PCR was the method, and the copy in TCRdb shows in-frame clones only, minus some. Clone size and the V and J calls come from that table; the DNA yielded D and trimming. The data show 250,000 to 300,000 clones, roughly 86% seen once. The receptor comes from a man aged 18-30 years with active or convalescent COVID-19. Sequenced material: peripheral blood.

As DNA, the CDR3 is TGCGCCAGCTCCGAGTCGGGACAGGGCCCGTTCTTC. It encodes CASSESGQGPFF. The gene calls are TRBV10-2 and TRBJ2-1; 9 positions match TRBD1. Trimming cost V 8 bases and J 15 bases; bases outside gene matches: 11. CDR3 size: 12 residues. Germline V gives CDR1 WSHSY, CDR2 SAAADI.